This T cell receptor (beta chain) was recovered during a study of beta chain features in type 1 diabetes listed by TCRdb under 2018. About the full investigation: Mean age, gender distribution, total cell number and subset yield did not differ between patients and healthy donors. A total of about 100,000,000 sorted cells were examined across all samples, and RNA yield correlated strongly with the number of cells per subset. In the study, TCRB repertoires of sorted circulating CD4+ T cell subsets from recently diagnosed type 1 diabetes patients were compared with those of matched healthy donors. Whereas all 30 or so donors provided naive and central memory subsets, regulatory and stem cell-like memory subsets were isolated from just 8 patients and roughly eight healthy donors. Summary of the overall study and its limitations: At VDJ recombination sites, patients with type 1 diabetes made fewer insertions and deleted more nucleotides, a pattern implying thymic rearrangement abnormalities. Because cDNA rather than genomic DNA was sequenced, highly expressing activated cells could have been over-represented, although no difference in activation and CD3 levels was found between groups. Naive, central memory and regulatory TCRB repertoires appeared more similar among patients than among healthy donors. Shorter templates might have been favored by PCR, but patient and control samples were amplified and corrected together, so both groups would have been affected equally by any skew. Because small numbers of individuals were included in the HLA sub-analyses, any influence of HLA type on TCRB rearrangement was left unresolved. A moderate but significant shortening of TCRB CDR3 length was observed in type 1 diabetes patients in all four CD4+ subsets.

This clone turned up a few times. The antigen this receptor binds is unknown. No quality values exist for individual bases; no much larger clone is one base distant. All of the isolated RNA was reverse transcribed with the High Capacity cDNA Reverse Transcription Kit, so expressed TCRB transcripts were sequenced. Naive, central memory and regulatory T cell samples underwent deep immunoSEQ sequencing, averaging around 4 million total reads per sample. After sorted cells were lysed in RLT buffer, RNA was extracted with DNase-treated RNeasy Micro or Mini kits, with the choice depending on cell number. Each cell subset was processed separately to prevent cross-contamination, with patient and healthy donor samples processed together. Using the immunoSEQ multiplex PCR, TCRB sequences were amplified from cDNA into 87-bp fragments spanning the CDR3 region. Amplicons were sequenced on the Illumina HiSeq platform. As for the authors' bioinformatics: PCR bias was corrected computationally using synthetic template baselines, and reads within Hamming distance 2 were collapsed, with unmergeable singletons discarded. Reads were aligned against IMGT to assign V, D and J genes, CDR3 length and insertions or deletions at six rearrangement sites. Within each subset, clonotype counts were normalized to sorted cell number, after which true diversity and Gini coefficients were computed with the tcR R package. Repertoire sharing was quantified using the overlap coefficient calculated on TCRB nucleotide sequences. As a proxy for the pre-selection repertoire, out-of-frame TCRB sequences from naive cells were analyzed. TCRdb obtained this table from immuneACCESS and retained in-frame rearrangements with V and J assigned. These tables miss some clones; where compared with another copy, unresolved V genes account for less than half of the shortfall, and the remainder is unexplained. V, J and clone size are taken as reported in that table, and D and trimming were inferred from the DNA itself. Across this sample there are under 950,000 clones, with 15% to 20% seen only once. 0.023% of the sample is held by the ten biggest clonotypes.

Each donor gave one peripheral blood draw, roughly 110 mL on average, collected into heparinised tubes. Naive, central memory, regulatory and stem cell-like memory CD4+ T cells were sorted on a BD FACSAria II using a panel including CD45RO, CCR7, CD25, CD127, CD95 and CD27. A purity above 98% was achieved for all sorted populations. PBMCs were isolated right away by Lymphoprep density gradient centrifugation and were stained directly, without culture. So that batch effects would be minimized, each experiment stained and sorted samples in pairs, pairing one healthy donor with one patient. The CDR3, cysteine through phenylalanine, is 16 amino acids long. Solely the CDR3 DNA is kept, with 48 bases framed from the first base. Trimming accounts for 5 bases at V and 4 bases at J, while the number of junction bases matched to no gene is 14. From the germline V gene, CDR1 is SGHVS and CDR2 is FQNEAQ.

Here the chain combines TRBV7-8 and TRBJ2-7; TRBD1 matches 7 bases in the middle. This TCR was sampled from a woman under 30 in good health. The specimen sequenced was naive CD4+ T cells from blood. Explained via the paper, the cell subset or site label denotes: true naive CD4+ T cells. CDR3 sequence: CASSVNRGARGYEQYF. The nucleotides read TGTGCCAGCAGCGTAAACAGGGGAGCTAGGGGGTACGAGCAGTACTTC. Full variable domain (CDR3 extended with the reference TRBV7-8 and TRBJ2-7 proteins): GAGVSQSPRYKVAKRGQDVALRCDPISGHVSLFWYQQALGQGPEFLTYFQNEAQLDKSGLPSDRFFAERPEGSVSTLKIQRTQQEDSAVYLCASSVNRGARGYEQYFGPGTRLTVT.